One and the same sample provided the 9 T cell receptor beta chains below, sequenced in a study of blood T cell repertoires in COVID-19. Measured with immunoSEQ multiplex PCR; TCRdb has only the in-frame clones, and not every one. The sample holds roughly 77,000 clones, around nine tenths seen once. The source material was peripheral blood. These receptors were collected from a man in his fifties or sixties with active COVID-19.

The CDR3: CATSDPGTSGGGAETQYF. The CDR3 nucleotides read TGTGCCACCAGTGACCCCGGGACTAGCGGGGGCGGGGCGGAGACCCAGTACTTC. The V and J genes are TRBV24-1 and TRBJ2-5; 14 nucleotides agree with TRBD2. The CDR3 consists of 18 residues. Germline lookup yields CDR1 KGHDR and CDR2 SFDVKD. The V and J ends lost 4 bases and 5 bases, in that order; junction bases with no gene match: 11.

The CDR3 DNA reads as TGCGCCAGCAGCCAATGGCAAAATAATTCACCCCTCCACTTT. This codes for CASSQWQNNSPLHF. The chain carries TRBV4-3 and TRBJ1-6; D unresolved. The V end was cut by 2 bases, the J end by 5 bases, with 7 bases between. The CDR3 contains 14 residues. CDR1 is LGHNA and CDR2 is YSLEER in the germline V gene.

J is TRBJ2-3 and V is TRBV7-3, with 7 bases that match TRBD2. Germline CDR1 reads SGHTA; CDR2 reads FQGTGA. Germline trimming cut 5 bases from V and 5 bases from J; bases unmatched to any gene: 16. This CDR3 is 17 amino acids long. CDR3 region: CASSPGLRGAGRDTQYF. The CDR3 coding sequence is TGTGCCAGCAGCCCCGGGCTTCGCGGAGCGGGAAGAGATACGCAGTATTTT. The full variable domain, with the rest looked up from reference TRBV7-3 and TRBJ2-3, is GAGVSQTPSNKVTEKGKYVELRCDPISGHTALYWYRQSLGQGPEFLIYFQGTGAADDSGLPNDRFFAVRPEGSVSTLKIQRTERGDSAVYLCASSPGLRGAGRDTQYFGPGTRLTVL.

CDR3 nucleotide sequence: TGCGCCAGCAGCCAAGAGGTAGGAAGGGGGCGCTTCGGTGGCTACACCTTC. The encoded protein is CASSQEVGRGRFGGYTF. The V gene is TRBV4-1, the J gene TRBJ1-2; 7 nucleotides agree with TRBD1. Germline loops: CDR1 MGHRA, CDR2 YSYEKL. The length of the CDR3 is 17 residues. With V trimmed by 0 bases and J by 7 bases, 14 bases remained unmatched.

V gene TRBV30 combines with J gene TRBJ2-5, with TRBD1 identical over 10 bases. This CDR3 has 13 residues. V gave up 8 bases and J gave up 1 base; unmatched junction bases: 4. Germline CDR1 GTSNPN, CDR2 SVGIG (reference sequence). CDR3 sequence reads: CARRDRGQETQYF. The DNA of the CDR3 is TGTGCCCGAAGGGACAGGGGCCAAGAGACCCAGTACTTC.

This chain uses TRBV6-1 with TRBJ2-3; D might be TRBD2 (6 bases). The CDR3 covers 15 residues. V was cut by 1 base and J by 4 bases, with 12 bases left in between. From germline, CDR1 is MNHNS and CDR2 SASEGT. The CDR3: CASSEDAGSPDTQYF. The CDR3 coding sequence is TGTGCCAGCAGTGAAGATGCGGGGTCCCCAGATACGCAGTATTTT.

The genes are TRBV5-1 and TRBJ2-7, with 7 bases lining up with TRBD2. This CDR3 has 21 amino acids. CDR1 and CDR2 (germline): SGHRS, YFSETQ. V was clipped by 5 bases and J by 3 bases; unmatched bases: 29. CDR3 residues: CASRSHSLGRPRDYRNYEQYF. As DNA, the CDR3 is TGCGCCAGCAGGTCGCATTCGTTGGGCAGGCCACGGGACTACCGAAACTACGAGCAGTACTTC.

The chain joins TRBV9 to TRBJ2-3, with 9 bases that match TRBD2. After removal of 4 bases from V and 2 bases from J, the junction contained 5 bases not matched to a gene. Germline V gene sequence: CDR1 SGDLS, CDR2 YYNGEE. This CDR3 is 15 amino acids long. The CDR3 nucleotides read TGTGCCAGCAGCCCTCGACTAGCGGCCACAGATACGCAGTATTTT. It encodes CASSPRLAATDTQYF.

The CDR3 here is CASSQVNIRLADNNEQFF. The CDR3 coding sequence is TGCGCCAGCAGCCAAGTCAATATTAGGCTAGCGGATAACAATGAGCAGTTCTTC. The rearrangement uses TRBV4-1 and TRBJ2-1; 7 nucleotides match TRBD2. The V and J ends lost 1 base and 5 bases, in that order; junction bases with no gene match: 14. The length of the CDR3 is 18 residues. Germline CDR1 MGHRA, CDR2 YSYEKL.